These T cell receptor beta chains were read from a single sample in a study of blood T cell repertoires in COVID-19. TCRdb's table, derived via immunoSEQ multiplex PCR, lists solely in-frame clones and lacks some. The sample has roughly 65,000 clones; about three quarters are singletons. Sequencing used peripheral blood. The source is a man aged 80 or over with acute or convalescent COVID-19. CDR3s include the opening cysteine and the closing phenylalanine or tryptophan. A D gene is named only where the DNA matches it firmly. The listing skips clone size in some rows; elsewhere it reads once, few, many or a size class.

>.|.|TRBV28|TRBJ1-2
CASIGGLGYGYTF
TGTGCCAGCATTGGGGGACTCGGCTATGGCTACACCTTC
>.|TRBD1|TRBV9|TRBJ2-1
CASSVGDRDEQFF
TGTGCCAGCAGCGTAGGGGACAGGGATGAGCAGTTCTTC
>.|TRBD2|TRBV4-3|TRBJ2-3
CASSRNVWREFDSEGDTQYF
TGCGCCAGCAGCCGAAACGTATGGCGGGAGTTTGATAGCGAAGGAGATACGCAGTATTTT
>.|TRBD1|TRBV24-1|TRBJ2-7
CATSESGTGQYEQYF
TGTGCCACCAGTGAGTCCGGGACAGGGCAGTACGAGCAGTACTTC
>.|.|TRBV15|TRBJ2-3
CATSRDSTDTQYF
TGTGCCACCAGCAGAGACTCGACAGATACGCAGTATTTT
>.|.|TRBV11-2|TRBJ2-4
CASSFVRGKNIQYF
TGTGCCAGCAGCTTCGTACGGGGCAAAAACATTCAGTACTTC
>once|.|TRBV6-2/TRBV6-3|TRBJ2-2
CASSYLVSGELFF
TGTGCCAGCAGTTACCTAGTGTCCGGGGAGCTGTTTTTT
>.|TRBD2|TRBV28|TRBJ2-2
CASSQSELLAGDGELFF
TGTGCCAGCAGCCAGAGCGAATTACTAGCGGGAGACGGGGAGCTGTTTTTT
>.|.|TRBV24-1|TRBJ1-5
CATSPPGDGQPQHF
TGTGCCACCTCCCCGCCAGGGGACGGTCAGCCCCAGCATTTT
>once|.|TRBV5-5|TRBJ2-5
CASSFTGQQETQYF
TGTGCCAGCAGCTTCACTGGACAGCAAGAGACCCAGTACTTC
>.|.|TRBV5-1|TRBJ1-2
CASSLVLSDYGYTF
TGCGCCAGCAGCTTAGTTCTTTCAGACTATGGCTACACCTTC
>.|.|TRBV15|TRBJ2-5
CATSRGLETQYF
TGTGCCACCAGCAGGGGCTTAGAGACCCAGTACTTC
>.|.|TRBV20-1|TRBJ1-1
CSARGPTEAFF
TGCAGTGCTAGGGGGCCCACTGAAGCTTTCTTT
>.|TRBD1|TRBV7-9|TRBJ2-7
CASSKRQGYEQYF
TGTGCCAGCAGCAAGCGACAGGGCTACGAGCAGTACTTC
>.|TRBD1|TRBV11-2|TRBJ1-6
CASSLGTGANSPLHF
TGTGCCAGCAGCTTAGGGACAGGGGCCAATTCACCCCTCCACTTT
>few|TRBD2|TRBV2|TRBJ2-3
CASSFTGEGTQYF
TGTGCCAGCAGCTTCACTGGGGAGGGTACGCAGTATTTT
>.|.|TRBV7-9|TRBJ2-5
CASSFAGRGRETQYF
TGTGCCAGCAGCTTTGCAGGGCGGGGACGAGAGACCCAGTACTTC
>few|TRBD1|TRBV9|TRBJ1-2
CASSLRGQGADGYTF
TGTGCCAGCAGCCTACGGGGACAGGGGGCTGATGGCTACACCTTC
>.|.|TRBV27|TRBJ1-2
CASRRAQTDYGYTF
TGTGCCAGCAGGCGGGCGCAGACCGACTATGGCTACACCTTC
>.|TRBD1|TRBV27|TRBJ2-6
CASSRQGTAGANVLTF
TGTGCCAGCAGCCGACAGGGAACTGCTGGGGCCAACGTCCTGACTTTC
>once|.|TRBV7-8|TRBJ1-5
CASSLQGGGGQPQHF
TGTGCCAGCAGCTTACAGGGAGGCGGCGGTCAGCCCCAGCATTTT
>.|TRBD1|TRBV2|TRBJ2-7
CASSLLGQQNEQYF
TGTGCCAGCAGTCTATTGGGACAGCAGAACGAGCAGTACTTC
>few|TRBD1|TRBV7-8|TRBJ2-1
CASSWDRAYNEQFF
TGTGCCAGCAGCTGGGACAGGGCTTACAATGAGCAGTTCTTC
>.|.|TRBV19|TRBJ1-4
CASSKQGGREKLFF
TGTGCCAGTAGTAAACAGGGAGGGCGGGAAAAACTGTTTTTT
>.|.|TRBV19|TRBJ2-3
CASSIDGGLAGVDTQYF
TGTGCCAGTAGTATAGATGGCGGGCTAGCAGGCGTAGATACGCAGTATTTT
>once|TRBD1|TRBV7-9|TRBJ2-5
CASSSGQGKETQYF
TGTGCCAGCAGCTCGGGACAGGGGAAAGAGACCCAGTACTTC
>.|TRBD1|TRBV5-1|TRBJ1-6
CASSLEGQGANSPLHF
TGCGCCAGCAGCTTAGAAGGACAGGGGGCAAATTCACCCCTCCACTTT
>few|.|TRBV7-9|TRBJ2-7
CASSPMRGEQYF
TGTGCCAGCAGCCCCATGCGAGGCGAGCAGTACTTC
>.|TRBD1|TRBV7-8|TRBJ2-1
CASSSQGQGGTYNEQFF
TGTGCCAGCAGCTCTCAGGGACAGGGAGGAACTTACAATGAGCAGTTCTTC
>.|TRBD1|TRBV11-2|TRBJ1-3
CASSSWTGGNSGNTIYF
TGTGCCAGCAGCTCTTGGACAGGGGGCAACTCTGGAAACACCATATATTTT
>.|TRBD2|TRBV5-6|TRBJ2-5
CASSFKAGAGETQYF
TGTGCCAGCAGCTTCAAAGCGGGGGCGGGAGAGACCCAGTACTTC
>once|.|TRBV12-3/TRBV12-4|TRBJ2-2
CASRIRDTGELFF
TGTGCCAGCAGAATCAGGGACACCGGGGAGCTGTTTTTT
>.|TRBD1|TRBV6-5|TRBJ1-2
CASGTAWGYTF
TGTGCCAGCGGGACAGCCTGGGGCTACACCTTC
>.|.|TRBV10-3|TRBJ1-1
CASSSGVEEAFF
TGTGCCAGCAGCTCAGGGGTCGAGGAAGCTTTCTTT
>.|.|TRBV7-8|TRBJ1-2
CASSLVAGFSNYGYTF
TGTGCCAGCAGCTTAGTTGCAGGGTTTTCTAACTATGGCTACACCTTC
>.|TRBD2|TRBV28|TRBJ2-1
CASSRGGTYNEQFF
TGTGCCAGTTCTCGGGGGGGTACCTACAATGAGCAGTTCTTC
>.|.|TRBV18|TRBJ2-2
CASSPPWETGELFF
TGTGCCAGCTCACCACCGTGGGAGACCGGGGAGCTGTTTTTT
>.|.|TRBV4-3|TRBJ2-1
CASSQDSSGQGSFF
TGCGCCAGCAGCCAAGATTCAAGCGGCCAAGGGTCGTTCTTC
>.|TRBD1|TRBV5-1|TRBJ2-7
CASSFRDSYYEQYF
TGCGCCAGCAGCTTCCGGGACAGTTACTACGAGCAGTACTTC
>.|.|TRBV4-3|TRBJ2-7
CASSQDLETEQYF
TGCGCCAGCAGCCAAGATCTAGAAACAGAGCAGTACTTC
>.|TRBD1|TRBV5-4|TRBJ1-4
CASSLEGQGGNEKLFF
TGTGCCAGCAGCTTGGAGGGACAGGGTGGAAATGAAAAACTGTTTTTT
>few|TRBD1|TRBV7-8|TRBJ1-1
CASSTSVGQVKTEAFF
TGTGCCAGCAGCACCTCGGTGGGACAGGTTAAGACTGAAGCTTTCTTT
>.|.|TRBV7-2|TRBJ1-4
CATGDRQNEKLFF
TGTGCCACGGGAGACAGACAAAATGAAAAACTGTTTTTT